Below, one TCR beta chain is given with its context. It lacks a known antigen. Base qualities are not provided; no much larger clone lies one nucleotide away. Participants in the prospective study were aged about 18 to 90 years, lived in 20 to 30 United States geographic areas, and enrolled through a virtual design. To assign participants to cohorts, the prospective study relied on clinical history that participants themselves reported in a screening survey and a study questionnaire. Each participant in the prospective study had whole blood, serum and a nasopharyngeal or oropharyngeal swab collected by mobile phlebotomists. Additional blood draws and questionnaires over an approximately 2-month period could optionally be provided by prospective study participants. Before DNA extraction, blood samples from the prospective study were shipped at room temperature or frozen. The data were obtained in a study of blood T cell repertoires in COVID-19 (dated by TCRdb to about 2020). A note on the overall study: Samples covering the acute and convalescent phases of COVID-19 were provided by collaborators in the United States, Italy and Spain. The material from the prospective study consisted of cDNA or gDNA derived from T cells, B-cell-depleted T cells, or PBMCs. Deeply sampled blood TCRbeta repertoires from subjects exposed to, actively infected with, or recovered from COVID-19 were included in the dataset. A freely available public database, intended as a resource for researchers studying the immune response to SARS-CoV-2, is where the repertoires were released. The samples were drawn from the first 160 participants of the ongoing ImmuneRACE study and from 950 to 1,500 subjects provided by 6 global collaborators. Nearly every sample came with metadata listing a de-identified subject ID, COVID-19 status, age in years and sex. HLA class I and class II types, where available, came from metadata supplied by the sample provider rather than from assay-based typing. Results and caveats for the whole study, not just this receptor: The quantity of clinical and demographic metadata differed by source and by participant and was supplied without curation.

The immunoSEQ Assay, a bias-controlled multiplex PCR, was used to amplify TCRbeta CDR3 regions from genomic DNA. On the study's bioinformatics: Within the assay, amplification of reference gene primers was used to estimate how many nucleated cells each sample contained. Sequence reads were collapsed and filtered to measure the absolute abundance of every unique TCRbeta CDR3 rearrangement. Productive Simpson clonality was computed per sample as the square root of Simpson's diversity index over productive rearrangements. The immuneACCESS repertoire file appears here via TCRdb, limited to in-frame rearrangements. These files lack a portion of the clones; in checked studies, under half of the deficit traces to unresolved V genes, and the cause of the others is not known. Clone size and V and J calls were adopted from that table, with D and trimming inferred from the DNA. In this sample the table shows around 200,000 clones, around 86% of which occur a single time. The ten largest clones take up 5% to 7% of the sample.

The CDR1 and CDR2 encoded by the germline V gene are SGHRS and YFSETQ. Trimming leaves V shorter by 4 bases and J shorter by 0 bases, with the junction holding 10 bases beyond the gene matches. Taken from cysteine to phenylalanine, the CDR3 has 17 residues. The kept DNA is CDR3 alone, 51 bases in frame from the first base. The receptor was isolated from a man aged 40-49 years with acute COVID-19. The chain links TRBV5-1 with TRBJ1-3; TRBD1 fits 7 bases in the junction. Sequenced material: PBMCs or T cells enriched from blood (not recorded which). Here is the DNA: TGCGCCAGCAGCCCTGGGGACAGAGCCCGCTCTGGAAACACCATATATTTT. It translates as CASSPGDRARSGNTIYF.